This T cell receptor beta chain derives from a study of T-cell reconstitution after alpha-beta-depleted transplantation in children. Unique molecular identifiers were incorporated during preparation of the TCRbeta library. TCRdb re-called the PCR reads with MiXCR, one entry per CDR3 protein. The data show about 370,000 distinct CDR3 sequences, just over 20% seen once. This clonotype appeared many times. This TCR was recovered from a human donor who donated a stem cell graft to a child with acute myeloid leukemia. Sample: PBMCs from the stem cell graft donor, taken from the stem cell graft.

DNA for the CDR3: TGTGCCAGCAGTGAATGGGGAGGGGAAGGGCTCGAGCAGTACTTC. This encodes CASSEWGGEGLEQYF. The rearrangement joins TRBV25-1 to TRBJ2-7; TRBD2 agrees at 7 bases. CDR3 length: 15 residues. The junction had 9 bases not matched to a gene; V was cut back by 1 base and J by 6 bases. The V gene's germline CDR1 is MGHDK and CDR2 SYGVNS.